The clone carrying this TCR beta chain was observed many times. Each diagnosis drew on symptoms, thyroxine, TRAb, thyroid ultrasound and orbital computed tomography findings. TCR beta CDR3 regions were amplified from RNA transcripts. TCR CDR3 underwent first-round RT-PCR with the HTBI primer set. TCRdb re-derived calls from the multiplex PCR reads in MiXCR, one entry per CDR3 protein. In the table there are about 400,000 distinct CDR3 sequences, over 12% of which are singletons. The CDR3 loop spans 14 amino acids. Germline loops: CDR1 MNHEY, CDR2 SMNVEV (reference sequence). The J segment lost 3 bases and the V segment lost 8 bases, leaving 10 bases of the junction unmatched. These data are taken from a study of T cells in Graves' hyperthyroidism and ophthalmopathy.

This chain connects TRBV27 to TRBJ2-7, with 7 bases fitting TRBD1. The specimen sequenced was blood. This TCR was recovered from a man between 18 and 29 years old with Graves' ophthalmopathy. In nucleotides, the CDR3 is TGTGCCAGCGAGATCATCCAGGGGGACTACGAGCAGTACTTC. Encoded protein: CASEIIQGDYEQYF.